The following is a T cell receptor (beta chain) sequence with its context. These data originate in a study of blood T cell repertoires in COVID-19. Looking at the study overall: Sources were T cells, B-cell-depleted T cells, or PBMCs; the material itself was cDNA or gDNA.

CDR1 and CDR2 from the germline V gene are ENHRY and SYGVKD. V was cut by 5 bases and J by 1 base, with 11 bases left in between. The CDR3 is 14 amino acids. Assay: immunoSEQ multiplex PCR; the TCRdb copy retains only in-frame clones and omits some. Counted here are 90,000 or so clones, more than 70% occurring once; the ten biggest clones make up 0.47%. The chain joins TRBV10-3 to TRBJ1-1, with D unresolved. The clonotype was recovered from a man aged 60-69 years with acute or convalescent COVID-19. Sequencing used peripheral blood. The DNA of the CDR3 is TGTGCCATCAGTCCCCCAGGCTGGAACACTGAAGCTTTCTTT. This encodes CAISPPGWNTEAFF.